This record looks at one TCR beta chain sequence and its context. Its antigen is as yet unknown. These data come from a study of vaccination and CD4 T cells after COVID-19. The treatment: roughly 10-day PBMC culture with coronavirus spike peptide pools or control peptides (ViraFEST assay). The collection of CD4+ T cells from the unexposed donor took place before the COVID-19 pandemic (2011-2018). The Oncomine TCR Beta short-read assay was applied to DNA of cultured CD4+ T cells. The authors extracted genomic DNA from cultured CD4+ T cells. TCRdb used MiXCR to reprocess the PCR reads, holding one entry per CDR3 protein. The data contain fewer than 13,000 distinct CDR3 sequences, 25% to 35% of them singletons. The CDR3 has 13 residues. Germline assignment: CDR1 DFQATT and CDR2 SNEGSKA (reference sequence). V lost 6 bases to trimming and J lost 5 bases; unmatched junction nucleotides: 10.

The rearrangement links TRBV20-1 to TRBJ2-7; 7 positions agree with TRBD2. Input material: CD4+ T cells from blood, cultured in vitro. This clonotype was obtained from a human donor in good health. In DNA form, the CDR3 reads TGCAGTGCCCCGGGGCGGGAGAGGAACGAGCAGTACTTC. It encodes CSAPGRERNEQYF.